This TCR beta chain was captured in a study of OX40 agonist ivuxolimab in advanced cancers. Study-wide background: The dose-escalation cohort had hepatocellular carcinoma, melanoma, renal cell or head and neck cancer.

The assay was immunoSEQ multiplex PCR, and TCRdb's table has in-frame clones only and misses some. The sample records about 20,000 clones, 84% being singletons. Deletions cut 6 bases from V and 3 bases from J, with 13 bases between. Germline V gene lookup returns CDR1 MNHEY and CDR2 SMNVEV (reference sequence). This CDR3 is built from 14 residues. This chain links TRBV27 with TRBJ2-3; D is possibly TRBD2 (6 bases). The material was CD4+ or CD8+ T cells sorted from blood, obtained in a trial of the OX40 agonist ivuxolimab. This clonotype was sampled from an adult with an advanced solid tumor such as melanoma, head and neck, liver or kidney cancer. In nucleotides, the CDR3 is TGTGCCAGCAGGGTCGATGGGGGGACAGATACGCAGTATTTT. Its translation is CASRVDGGTDTQYF.